The next 8 T cell receptor beta chains were all read from a single sample in a study of T-cell memory formation after mild COVID-19. TCRdb used MiXCR to reprocess the 5' RACE reads, holding one entry per CDR3 protein. The sample shows 150,000 to 200,000 distinct CDR3 sequences, around a fifth of them seen only once. The sample consisted of PBMCs or a T cell subset sorted from them (not recorded which). The receptors here all came from an adult woman who had mild COVID-19 (a few samples of this study predate the infection). Cell type and time point are not known.

This chain connects TRBV5-1 to TRBJ2-1; D is possibly TRBD1 or TRBD2 (6 bases each). Germline V gene data show CDR1 as SGHRS and CDR2 as YFSETQ. There are 14 residues in the CDR3. Trimming took off 0 bases at V and 7 bases at J, with 11 bases between the two ends. For the CDR3, the DNA is TGCGCCAGCAGCTTGGGCGCGGGGACAAATGAGCAGTTCTTC. Translating gives CASSLGAGTNEQFF.

V is TRBV7-2 and J is TRBJ2-7; D possibly matches TRBD1 or TRBD2 (5 bases each). Trimming left V 2 bases short and J 7 bases short, with 15 bases between. The CDR3 sequence is 14 residues long. The germline V gene encodes CDR1 SGHTA and CDR2 FQGNSA. The CDR3 DNA reads as TGTGCCAGCAGCTTATGGGACCAAGCGTGGGAGCAGTACTTC. It specifies CASSLWDQAWEQYF.

The chain combines TRBV30 with TRBJ1-2; 12 nucleotides agree with TRBD1. With V trimmed by 5 bases and J by 5 bases, 9 bases remained unmatched. Germline CDR1 GTSNPN, CDR2 SVGIG (reference sequence). This CDR3 has 15 amino acids. The CDR3 nucleotides read TGTGCCTGGGACCCCGGGACAGGGGGCCGGTATGGCTACACCTTC. Protein: CAWDPGTGGRYGYTF.

The rearrangement links TRBV7-9 to TRBJ1-2; D might be TRBD1 (5 bases). The ends were cut back, 4 bases at V and 3 bases at J, with 12 bases in the middle. The germline V gene has CDR1 SEHNR and CDR2 FQNEAQ (reference sequence). The CDR3 runs to 14 residues. For the CDR3, the DNA is TGTGCCAGCAGCTCGGGACCGGGTTACTATGGCTACACCTTC. Amino acid sequence: CASSSGPGYYGYTF.

The chain carries TRBV7-8 and TRBJ2-5; TRBD2 is a possible D gene (6 bases). From germline, CDR1 is SGHVS and CDR2 FQNEAQ. Trimming removed 4 bases at V and 5 bases at J, with 14 bases between. The CDR3 has 14 residues. CDR3 amino acids: CASSWEAGSETQYF. In nucleotides, the CDR3 is TGTGCCAGCAGCTGGGAGGCGGGGTCGGAGACCCAGTACTTC.

The chain is built from TRBV4-2 and TRBJ2-1, with 7 bases fitting TRBD1. The CDR3 totals 17 residues. V trimming: 0 bases; J trimming: 5 bases; junction bases outside the gene matches: 10. The germline CDR1 and CDR2 sequences are LGHNA and YNFKEQ. CDR3 protein: CASSQESAGGRNNEQFF. In DNA form, the CDR3 reads TGTGCCAGCAGCCAAGAATCGGCAGGGGGAAGAAACAATGAGCAGTTCTTC.

This clonotype was seen ten or more times. The chain employs TRBV12-3 or TRBV12-4 and TRBJ2-7, with D uncertain. With 3 bases removed from V and 2 bases from J, the gap between germline ends came to 14 bases. The CDR3 has 15 residues. CDR3 protein: CASSFALGPAYEQYF. The CDR3 coding sequence is TGTGCCAGCAGTTTCGCTCTGGGCCCGGCCTACGAGCAGTACTTC.

This clonotype was seen only a few times. The rearrangement links TRBV11-3 to TRBJ2-2, with 7 bases that match TRBD1. The CDR3 runs 16 residues. The germline gives CDR1 SGHNT, CDR2 YENEEA. V shed 4 bases and J 6 bases; nucleotides not matched to a gene: 11. CDR3 DNA: TGTGCCAGCAGCTCGTCGTGGGACAGTCTCCCCGGGGAGCTGTTTTTT. This sequence encodes CASSSSWDSLPGELFF.